The following is a TCR beta chain sequence with its context. Its antigen remains undetermined. Within one base of it there is no much larger clone, and no base qualities were kept. The entry originates in a study of cytomegalovirus exposure and HLA in healthy donors (dated by TCRdb to the late 2010s). Describing the broader study: In an earlier analysis of roughly 500 of the donors, 250 to 350 Gb of sequence data and 117 million unique TCR beta sequences from 150 million to 200 million T cells were reported. Donor age, sex, ethnicity and CMV serostatus were collected together with the repertoire data. High-throughput TCR immunosequencing, statistical association of individual TCRs with disease status, and machine learning were combined to predict cytomegalovirus infection status. Typing coverage differed by locus: A, B, C, DRB1 and DQB1 were typed in roughly 620-630 donors, DQA1 in about 500, DPA1 in nearly 610, and DPB1 in 450 to 480. A later genetic analysis took genome-wide SNP genotypes for about 60% of the roughly 670 donors and used that subset as a discovery cohort. Among the approximately 400 genotyped donors, around 81% belonged to the genetic ancestry cluster associated with self-reported Caucasian donors. About 280 gigabases of sequencing data and around 80 million unique TCR sequences made up an early release that covered over 550 HLA-typed donors. In the later analysis, no new phenotypic data were used to find candidate immune exposures; instead, reliance was placed on TCR beta sequences and their occurrence across donors. Among about 400 genotyped donors of the cohort, an average of around 220,000 unique TCR beta nucleotide sequences was sequenced per donor, of which about 19% were non-productive. Every discovery cohort repertoire had been produced on one sequencing platform. An earlier analysis of approximately 630 of the donors applied high-throughput TCR beta sequencing to assess whether each TCR beta V gene segment acted as functional or pseudogenic. Along with the approximately 600-subject first cohort, a separate validation cohort of over a hundred different subjects was used. The study profiled the T cell repertoires of 500 to 800 subjects by immunosequencing and related them to cytomegalovirus serostatus. A later analysis re-analyzed previously published TCR beta repertoires from approximately 670 donors and added high-resolution HLA genotyping to study TCR occurrence patterns. The study was designed to test whether signatures of past pathogen exposure could be identified by cataloging public T cell receptors. HLA typing covered class I and class II loci at four-digit resolution. Roughly 5 DR-DQ haplotypes were handled as single units for association and clustering, since linkage in the cohort was strong.

The cohort consisted of 600 to 750 healthy bone marrow donors. All cohort members were sampled while nominally healthy, although unrecorded immune exposures were likely present. The donor tested CMV seropositive and was one of the 289 seropositive cohort members. Each donor provided a peripheral blood sample, and peripheral blood mononuclear cells were used for TCR beta sequencing. Genomic DNA was extracted from the blood cell samples with the Qiagen DNeasy Blood Extraction Kit. Libraries were built with the immunoSEQ multiplex PCR assay. The multiplex PCR relied on a mix of 60 forward primers for TCR Vbeta segments and 13 reverse primers for TCR Jbeta segments. The CDR3 region of rearranged TCR beta genes was amplified from genomic DNA with a multiplex PCR assay. The Illumina HiSeq System was used to sequence the amplified TCR beta libraries as 87-base-pair reads. In the paper's pipeline: In a later analysis, some 80 million unique TCR beta chains were counted across the 650 to 750 repertoires, and roughly 9.9 million of these chains were shared by at least two donors. Raw reads were error-corrected and collapsed into unique sequences with a nearest-neighbor algorithm that merged closely related sequences to remove PCR and sequencing errors. V, D and J gene segments were assigned by aligning CDR3 sequences to IMGT reference sequences. For a sequence to be retained, at least a six-nucleotide match to both a V gene segment and a J gene segment was required. Rearrangements were called productive when the CDR3 lacked stop codons and stayed in frame with V and J; all others were non-productive. CDR3 was defined by IMGT convention, running from the second conserved V-encoded cysteine to the conserved J-encoded phenylalanine. Sequences without an unambiguous match to a single V gene segment were excluded from the earlier analysis of several hundred of the donors. In an earlier analysis of approximately 500 of the donors, a V segment was called functional when productive rearrangements were above 56.7%, and segregating when the standard deviation between donors exceeded 5%. A statistical classification framework was developed to diagnose cytomegalovirus status using the catalog of TCR beta chain sequences. In a later analysis, TCR nucleotide sequences were compared against IMGT/GENE-DB human TR gene sequences so that V and J genes could be assigned. A later analysis assigned CDR3 sequences and most-parsimonious VDJ recombination scenarios with the TCRdist pipeline. In a later analysis, every TCR beta chain was defined by the combination of its CDR3 amino acid sequence and its V-gene family, and reads without a unique V-gene family were dropped. In a later analysis, fewer than 600 highly shared, low-generation-probability nucleotide sequences were removed to address suspected cross-contamination and a sequencing artifact. For each public chain, a later analysis derived a clonal expansion index from normalized ranks of inferred template counts within each repertoire. In a later analysis, generation probabilities were computed using a VDJ recombination model fitted to out-of-frame rearrangements, and the results were checked against IGoR. In a later analysis, hypergeometric tests were used to score TCR-TCR, TCR-HLA and TCR-CMV co-occurrence, with a repertoire-size bias correction applied to TCR pairs. To estimate false discovery rates, a later analysis permuted the HLA or CMV assignments 20 times. In a later analysis, co-occurring TCRs were grouped with DBSCAN, and TCRdist sequence similarity was added when clustering was performed within HLA-allele-positive subsets. For co-occurrence clustering, repertoires with fewer than 30,000 or more than 120,000 public chains were excluded, along with five repertoires with anomalous nucleotide sharing. TCRdb stores this immuneACCESS table with in-frame sequences only. Part of the clones is absent; in the studies checked, under half of the shortfall reflects unresolved V genes, and no reason is known for the rest. For V, J and clone size, that table is used; D and trimming come from the DNA. For this sample the table gives around 99,000 clones, of which under 80% were detected only once. The top ten hold 7.3% of the sample.

In the germline V gene, CDR1 corresponds to SGDLS and CDR2 to YYNGEE. The CDR3 contains 11 residues, cysteine and phenylalanine counted. Only CDR3 DNA is held: 33 bases, read in frame from base 1. Trimming costs V 7 bases and J 4 bases, and their ends lie 6 bases apart. Study-level results and caveats: A further reported finding was that TCR beta sequences accurately predicted the HLA-A and HLA-B alleles for most subjects in the first cohort. Because counts were too low, 15 to 20 rarely observed V segments, including chromosome 9 orphons, were left out of the earlier analysis of 500 to 650 of the donors. Broadly in line with IMGT annotations, most TCR beta V segments showed up in productive rearrangements about 90% or about 30% of the time in an earlier analysis of about 500 of the donors. In a later analysis, several top co-occurrence clusters were reported to appear linked to parvovirus B19, influenza, CMV and Epstein-Barr virus. The sequencing pipeline was judged likely to have produced a cluster of highly shared sequence variants as a technical artifact. Compared with the roughly 700-donor mean, donors in an Asian-associated ancestry cluster had fewer N-insertions in productive TCRs, according to a later genetic analysis. A later genetic analysis associated a missense DCLRE1C variant with V-gene and J-gene trimming of TCR beta chains, and an independent cohort replicated the association. When HLA alleles, especially DR and DQ, strongly co-occurred, TCR associations were difficult to assign to individual alleles. The authors suggested that the approach could potentially be generalized to other disease states and immunological phenotypes. The classifier was reported to diagnose cytomegalovirus status with high specificity and sensitivity in both the original and validation cohorts. In a later analysis, TCR association rates were found to vary across HLA loci, with the most associated TCRs seen for DRB1 alleles and the fewest for HLA-C alleles. Roughly uniform sequencing depth across donors was assumed in presence/absence analyses, although this assumption may not hold. In the study, about 150 TCR beta chains were listed as associated with cytomegalovirus. Immune exposure information for the cohort was limited to CMV serostatus. Some IMGT-functional V segments, including TRBV6-2 and TRBV6-3, could not be told apart with the 87-base-pair reads, so those segments were excluded. Only TCR beta chains were sequenced in this cohort, and the absence of alpha or paired-chain data limited detectable features. In vitro tests confirmed that a few of the cytomegalovirus-associated TCR beta chains recognize cytomegalovirus antigens. Because some donors lacked HLA typing at each locus, the association tests relied only on the typed subset. Correlated functional status among segregating V segments might reflect linkage disequilibrium, but an unknown experimental factor could not be ruled out. Most CMV-associated TCR beta chains appeared to be HLA-restricted in a later analysis, and the HLA associations seemed to be driven largely by CMV exposure. Most TCR sequences were observed very rarely across donors, whereas some public TCRs were present in many individuals. A later analysis found that HLA-associated TCR beta chains were more clonally expanded and had lower generation probabilities than equally common non-associated chains. A later analysis associated approximately 17,000 TCR beta sequences with specific HLA alleles at a false discovery rate of 0.05.

This clonotype originated in a man aged 50-59 years in good health and CMV-seropositive. The rearranged chain carries TRBV9 and TRBJ2-1, with the identity of the D gene unclear. The sample consisted of PBMCs. The DNA sequence is given as TGTGCCAGCGGAGAATACAATGAGCAGTTCTTC. Its protein is CASGEYNEQFF.